The 21 T cell receptor beta chains given below trace back to one sample, sequenced in a study of OX40 agonist ivuxolimab in advanced cancers. Some clones are missing from TCRdb's copy, which holds only in-frame ones; the method was immunoSEQ multiplex PCR. The data hold 48,000 or so clones, with roughly 89% observed a single time. The specimen comprised CD4+ or CD8+ T cells sorted from blood, sampled in a trial of the OX40 agonist ivuxolimab. The origin of the receptors is an adult with an advanced solid tumor such as melanoma, head and neck, liver or kidney cancer.

This chain uses TRBV5-1 with TRBJ2-7; 7 bases map to TRBD1. Per the germline V gene, CDR1 is SGHRS and CDR2 is YFSETQ. This CDR3 comprises 14 residues. The J segment lost 3 bases and the V segment lost 3 bases, leaving 6 bases of the junction unmatched. The CDR3, as DNA: TGCGCCAGCAGCTATCGGGACAGTAACTACGAGCAGTACTTC. Residues: CASSYRDSNYEQYF.

V is TRBV30 and J is TRBJ1-4; D call uncertain. This CDR3 contains 14 residues. Per germline, CDR1 GTSNPN and CDR2 SVGIG (reference sequence). Trimming removed 4 bases at V and 5 bases at J, with 14 bases between. CDR3 sequence: CAWTKALANEKLFF. The CDR3 DNA follows: TGTGCCTGGACCAAAGCCCTGGCGAATGAAAAACTGTTTTTT.

The rearrangement joins TRBV19 to TRBJ2-7; the match to TRBD1 covers 10 bases. The CDR3 loop spans 15 amino acids. Looked up from germline, CDR1 is LNHDA and CDR2 is SQIVND (reference sequence). V lost 3 bases, J lost 3 bases, and 5 bases stayed unmatched. The CDR3 region is CASSMGTGVFYEQYF. In DNA, the CDR3 is TGTGCCAGTAGTATGGGGACAGGGGTCTTCTACGAGCAGTACTTC.

V and J are TRBV19 and TRBJ1-2, with D possibly matching TRBD1 (6 bases). The CDR3 contains 18 residues. From germline, CDR1 is LNHDA and CDR2 SQIVND (reference sequence). The V gene lost 4 bases and the J gene lost 0 bases, with 21 bases spanning the gap. Here the CDR3 reads CASSTTHLPGHPNYGYTF. The DNA of the CDR3 is TGTGCCAGTAGTACCACGCACCTTCCGGGACACCCTAACTATGGCTACACCTTC. Filled out from reference TRBV19 and TRBJ1-2, the complete variable domain reads DGGITQSPKYLFRKEGQNVTLSCEQNLNHDAMYWYRQDPGQGLRLIYYSQIVNDFQKGDIAEGYSVSREKKESFPLTVTSAQKNPTAFYLCASSTTHLPGHPNYGYTFGSGTRLTVV.

The chain joins TRBV6-4 to TRBJ1-2; no definite D call. Trimming took off 2 bases at V and 8 bases at J, with 18 bases between the two ends. Germline-derived CDR1 and CDR2 are MRHNA and SNTAGT. This CDR3 contains 15 residues. The CDR3 protein is CASSDTRTDSEGYTF. For the CDR3, the DNA is TGTGCCAGCAGTGACACGAGGACGGACTCCGAGGGCTACACCTTC.

The chain is built from TRBV4-1 and TRBJ1-5, with D tentatively TRBD1 (6 bases). Trimming left V 1 base short and J 6 bases short, with 13 bases between. Per the germline V gene, CDR1 is MGHRA and CDR2 is YSYEKL. This CDR3 region has 15 residues. DNA for the CDR3: TGCGCCAGCAGCCAAGTCCCAGGGGAGGGTCAGCCCCAGCATTTT. Translating it yields CASSQVPGEGQPQHF.

The V and J genes are TRBV6-8 and TRBJ1-5; TRBD1 matches 8 bases. The germline V gene has CDR1 MNHGY and CDR2 SAAAGT. Trimming took 2 bases from V and 4 from J; bases not matched to a gene: 13. CDR3 length: 18 residues. The CDR3 loop reads CASSYRHPGQVLNQPQHF. For the CDR3, the DNA is TGTGCCAGCAGTTACCGCCATCCGGGACAGGTTCTAAATCAGCCCCAGCATTTT.

DNA for the CDR3: TGTGCCAGCAGCTTTCCGGGCCATGAAAAACTGTTTTTT. Protein product: CASSFPGHEKLFF. The genes are TRBV7-9 and TRBJ1-4; D is ambiguous. The CDR3 totals 13 residues. With 3 bases removed from V and 6 bases from J, the gap between germline ends came to 8 bases. Germline CDR1 and CDR2: SEHNR and FQNEAQ (reference sequence).

The gene calls are TRBV5-1 and TRBJ2-3, with D possibly being TRBD2 (6 bases). The CDR3 is made up of 15 amino acids. In germline, CDR1 is SGHRS, CDR2 YFSETQ. The V end lost 0 bases, the J end lost 0 bases, and 8 bases lay between the germline ends. CDR3 loop: CASSLGAGSTDTQYF. The DNA for the CDR3 is TGCGCCAGCAGCTTGGGGGCGGGGAGCACAGATACGCAGTATTTT.

This clone was seen only once. V usage is TRBV2 and J usage is TRBJ2-7; D unresolved. V lost 0 bases, J lost 6 bases, and 3 bases lay in between. The CDR3 length is 11 residues. Germline V CDR1 and CDR2: SNHLY, FYNNEI. In DNA, the CDR3 is TGTGCCAGCAGTGAAGCGCCCGAGCAGTACTTC. As protein: CASSEAPEQYF.

The chain couples TRBV7-9 to TRBJ2-3; unclear D gene. V was cut by 6 bases and J by 2 bases, with 9 bases left in between. Per germline, CDR1 SEHNR and CDR2 FQNEAQ (reference sequence). The CDR3 runs 13 residues. The CDR3 reads CASSPEITDTQYF. CDR3 DNA: TGTGCCAGCAGTCCCGAGATCACAGATACGCAGTATTTT.

J is TRBJ1-2 and V is TRBV28, with a weak D call TRBD1 (5 bases). The CDR3 sequence is 15 residues long. V lost 11 bases to trimming and J lost 7 bases, with 26 bases between them. Germline CDR1 and CDR2: MDHEN and SYDVKM. The CDR3 loop is CAYNLGEGREGGYTF. CDR3 nucleotide sequence: TGTGCCTACAACCTAGGTGAGGGGAGGGAAGGTGGCTACACCTTC.

The gene calls are TRBV11-2 and TRBJ2-7; 7 positions match TRBD1. This CDR3 region has 13 residues. The V gene's germline CDR1 is SGHAT and CDR2 FQNNGV. The V and J ends lost 4 bases and 3 bases, in that order; junction bases with no gene match: 3. The CDR3 loop reads CASSSNRGYEQYF. The CDR3 DNA is TGTGCCAGCAGCTCAAACAGGGGCTACGAGCAGTACTTC.

This clone appeared a single time. The gene calls are TRBV7-7 and TRBJ2-5; the D is unclear. V was shortened by 1 base and J by 5 bases, with 14 bases between the two germline ends. The CDR3 consists of 15 residues. Germline V gene lookup returns CDR1 SSHAT and CDR2 FNYEAQ (reference sequence). The CDR3 nucleotides read TGTGCCAGCAGCTTAGGTGATGGGTTTCCGGAGACCCAGTACTTC. It encodes CASSLGDGFPETQYF.

The chain carries TRBV19 and TRBJ1-2; 7 nucleotides agree with TRBD1. Germline CDR1 is LNHDA and CDR2 is SQIVND (reference sequence). J lost 2 bases, V lost 8 bases, and 8 bases had no gene match. This CDR3 has 14 amino acids. CDR3 residues: CASFHRGVNYGYTF. The DNA for the CDR3 is TGTGCCAGTTTCCACAGGGGAGTCAACTATGGCTACACCTTC.

V and J are TRBV6-4 and TRBJ1-6; D gene ambiguous. Germline V gene sequence: CDR1 MRHNA, CDR2 SNTAGT. CDR3 length equals 15 residues. V lost 3 bases, J lost 3 bases, and 9 bases lay in between. CDR3: CASSDIANYNSPLHF. CDR3 sequence (DNA): TGTGCCAGCAGTGATATTGCTAACTATAATTCACCCCTCCACTTT.

The CDR3, as DNA: TGTGCCAGCAGCTTTGCGGGGGGGCATGCAGATACGCAGTATTTT. As protein: CASSFAGGHADTQYF. V is TRBV11-1 and J is TRBJ2-3; 9 bases are a match to TRBD2. The germline V gene has CDR1 SGHAT and CDR2 FQDESV (reference sequence). The CDR3 is made up of 15 amino acids. Trimming took 3 bases from V and 4 from J; bases not matched to a gene: 5.

The chain is built from TRBV20-1 and TRBJ2-4; tentatively, D is TRBD1 or TRBD2 (5 bases each). The germline CDR1 and CDR2 sequences are DFQATT and SNEGSKA (reference sequence). The CDR3 spans 11 residues. With 0 bases removed from V and 12 bases from J, the gap between germline ends came to 9 bases. CDR3 bases: TGCAGTGCTAGAGAAGGGACCACTCAGTACTTC. Translation gives CSAREGTTQYF.

The V and J genes are TRBV27 and TRBJ1-2; D possibly corresponds to TRBD1 (5 bases). This CDR3 has 14 residues. V lost 1 base and J lost 8, with 14 bases in between. Germline lookup yields CDR1 MNHEY and CDR2 SMNVEV (reference sequence). The CDR3 region has the DNA TGTGCCAGCAGTTTATATCAGGGAAGGGGAGGCTACACCTTC. Translation gives CASSLYQGRGGYTF.

The CDR3 is CASSIVRVTGELFF. CDR3 DNA sequence: TGTGCCAGTAGTATAGTCCGGGTCACCGGGGAGCTGTTTTTT. V gene TRBV19 combines with J gene TRBJ2-2, with D hard to call. Trimming removed 1 base at V and 4 bases at J, with 7 bases between. This CDR3 has 14 residues. CDR1 is LNHDA and CDR2 is SQIVND in the germline V gene (reference sequence).

V and J are TRBV11-2 and TRBJ2-4; D is possibly TRBD1 or TRBD2 (5 bases each). The CDR3 sequence is 17 residues long. Germline loops: CDR1 SGHAT, CDR2 FQNNGV. V was pared by 1 base and J by 1 base, with 14 bases between. CDR3 nucleotide sequence: TGTGCCAGCAGCTTAGGGGACGCAGGCGTTGCCAAAAACATTCAGTACTTC. Amino acid sequence: CASSLGDAGVAKNIQYF.